This record concerns one T cell receptor (beta chain) sequence. The antigen remains unidentified. The data derive from a study of PD-1 blockade in classical Hodgkin lymphoma. Study-level findings and limits: Lower baseline TCR diversity was reported for newly diagnosed patients than for healthy donors.

The repertoire was sequenced with immunoSEQ multiplex PCR; TCRdb's copy has only in-frame clones and lacks some. The profile shows roughly 7,400 clones, roughly 85% of them singletons. Germline V gene data show CDR1 as LNHDA and CDR2 as SQIVND (reference sequence). CDR3 size: 12 residues. The V and J ends lost 5 bases and 3 bases respectively, with 7 bases between them. Brentuximab vedotin exposure varied among the patients, all of whom had relapsed after autologous stem cell transplantation. By magnetic negative selection, CD4+ T cells were purified from thawed PBMCs. The origin of this receptor is a human donor with classical Hodgkin lymphoma. This chain uses TRBV19 with TRBJ2-5, with D unresolved. The sample here was CD4+ T cells from blood, taken at baseline. For the CDR3, the DNA is TGTGCCAGTAGTGAGTCGGAAGAGACCCAGTACTTC. Translating it yields CASSESEETQYF.